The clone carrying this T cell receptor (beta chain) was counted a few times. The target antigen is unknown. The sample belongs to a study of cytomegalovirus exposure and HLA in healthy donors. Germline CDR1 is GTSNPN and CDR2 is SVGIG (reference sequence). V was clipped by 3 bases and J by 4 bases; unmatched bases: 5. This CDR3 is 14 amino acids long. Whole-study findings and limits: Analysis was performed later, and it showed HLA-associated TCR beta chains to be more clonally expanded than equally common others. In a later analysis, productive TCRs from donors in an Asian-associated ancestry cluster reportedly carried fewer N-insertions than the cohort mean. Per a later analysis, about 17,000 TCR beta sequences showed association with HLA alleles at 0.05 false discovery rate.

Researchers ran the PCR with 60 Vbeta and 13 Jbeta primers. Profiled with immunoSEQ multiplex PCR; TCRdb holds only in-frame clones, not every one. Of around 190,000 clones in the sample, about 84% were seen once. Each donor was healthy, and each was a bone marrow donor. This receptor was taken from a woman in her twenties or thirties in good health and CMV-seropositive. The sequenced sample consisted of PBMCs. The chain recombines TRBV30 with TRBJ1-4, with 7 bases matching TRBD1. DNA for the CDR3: TGTGCCTGGAGGGGGGGACAGTTTAATGAAAAACTGTTTTTT. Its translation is CAWRGGQFNEKLFF.